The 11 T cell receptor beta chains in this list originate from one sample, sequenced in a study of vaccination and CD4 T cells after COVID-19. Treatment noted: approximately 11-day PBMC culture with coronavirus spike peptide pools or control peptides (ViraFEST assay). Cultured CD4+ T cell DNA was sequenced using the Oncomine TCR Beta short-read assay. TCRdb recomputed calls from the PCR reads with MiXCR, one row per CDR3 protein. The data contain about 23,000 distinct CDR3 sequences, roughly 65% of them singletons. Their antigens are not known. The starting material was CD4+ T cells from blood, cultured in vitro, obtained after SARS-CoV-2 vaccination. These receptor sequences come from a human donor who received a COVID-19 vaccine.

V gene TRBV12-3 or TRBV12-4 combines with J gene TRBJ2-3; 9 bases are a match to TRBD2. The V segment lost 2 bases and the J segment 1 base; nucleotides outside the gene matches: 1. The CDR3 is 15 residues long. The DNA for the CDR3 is TGTGCCAGCAGTTTAACTAGCGGGCGCACAGATACGCAGTATTTT. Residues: CASSLTSGRTDTQYF.

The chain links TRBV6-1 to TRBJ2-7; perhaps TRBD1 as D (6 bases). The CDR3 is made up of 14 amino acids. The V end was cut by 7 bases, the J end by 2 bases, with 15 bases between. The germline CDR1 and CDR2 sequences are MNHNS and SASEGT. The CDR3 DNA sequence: TGTGCCAGCACCCTGGACAGAACTACCTACGAGCAGTACTTC. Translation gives CASTLDRTTYEQYF.

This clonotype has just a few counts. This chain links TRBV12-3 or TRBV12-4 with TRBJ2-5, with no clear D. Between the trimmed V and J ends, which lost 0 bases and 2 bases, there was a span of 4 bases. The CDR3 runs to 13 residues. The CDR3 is CASSLARQETQYF. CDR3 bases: TGTGCCAGCAGTTTAGCCCGTCAAGAGACCCAGTACTTC.

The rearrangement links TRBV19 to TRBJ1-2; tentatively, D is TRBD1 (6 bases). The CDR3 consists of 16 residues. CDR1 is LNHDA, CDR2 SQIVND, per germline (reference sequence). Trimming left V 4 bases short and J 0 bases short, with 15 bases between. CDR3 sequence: CASSRGAGDANYGYTF. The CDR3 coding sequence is TGTGCCAGTAGTAGAGGAGCAGGGGATGCTAACTATGGCTACACCTTC.

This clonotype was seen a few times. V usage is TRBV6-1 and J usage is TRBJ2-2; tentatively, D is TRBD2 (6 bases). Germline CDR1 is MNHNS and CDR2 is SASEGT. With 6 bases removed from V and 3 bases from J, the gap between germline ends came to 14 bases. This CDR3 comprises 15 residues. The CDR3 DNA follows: TGTGCCAGCAGCCCCTTCGGGGAGGACACCGGGGAGCTGTTTTTT. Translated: CASSPFGEDTGELFF.

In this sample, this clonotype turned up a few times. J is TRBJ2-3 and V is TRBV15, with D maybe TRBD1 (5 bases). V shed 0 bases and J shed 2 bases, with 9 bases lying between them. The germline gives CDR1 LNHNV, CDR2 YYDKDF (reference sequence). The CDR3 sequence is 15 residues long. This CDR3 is CATSRDRASTDTQYF. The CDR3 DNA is TGTGCCACCAGCAGAGACAGGGCCTCCACAGATACGCAGTATTTT.

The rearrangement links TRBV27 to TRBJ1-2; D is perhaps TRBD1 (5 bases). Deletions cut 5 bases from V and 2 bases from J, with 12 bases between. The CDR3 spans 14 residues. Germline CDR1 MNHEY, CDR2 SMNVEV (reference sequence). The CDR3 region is CASSGADGNYGYTF. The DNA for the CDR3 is TGTGCCAGCAGTGGGGCTGACGGCAACTATGGCTACACCTTC.

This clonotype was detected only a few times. The CDR3 is CASRPNRGRPNTEAFF. The CDR3 coding sequence is TGTGCCAGCAGGCCGAACAGGGGCCGCCCGAACACTGAAGCTTTCTTT. The rearrangement joins TRBV6-1 to TRBJ1-1; 7 bases are shared with TRBD1. Trimming at V came to 6 bases and at J to 1 base, leaving 11 bases not matched to a gene. CDR3 size: 16 residues. The germline CDR1 and CDR2 sequences are MNHNS and SASEGT.

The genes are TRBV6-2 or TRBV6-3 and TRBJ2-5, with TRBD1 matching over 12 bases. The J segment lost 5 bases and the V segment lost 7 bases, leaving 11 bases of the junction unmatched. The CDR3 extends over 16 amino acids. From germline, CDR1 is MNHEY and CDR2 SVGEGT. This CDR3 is CASTPPGQGAGETQYF. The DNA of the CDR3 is TGTGCCAGCACCCCTCCGGGACAGGGGGCGGGGGAGACCCAGTACTTC.

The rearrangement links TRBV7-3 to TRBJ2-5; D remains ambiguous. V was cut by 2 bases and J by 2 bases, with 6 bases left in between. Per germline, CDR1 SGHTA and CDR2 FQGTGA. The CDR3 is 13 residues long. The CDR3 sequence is CASSLSVQETQYF. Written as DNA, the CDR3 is TGTGCCAGCAGCTTATCGGTTCAAGAGACCCAGTACTTC.

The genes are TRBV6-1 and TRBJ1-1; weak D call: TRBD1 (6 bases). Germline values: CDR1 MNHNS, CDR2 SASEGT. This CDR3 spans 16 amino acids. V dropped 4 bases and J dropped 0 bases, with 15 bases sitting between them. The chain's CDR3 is CASSAPGGRMNTEAFF. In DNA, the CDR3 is TGTGCCAGCAGTGCACCGGGGGGCCGGATGAACACTGAAGCTTTCTTT.